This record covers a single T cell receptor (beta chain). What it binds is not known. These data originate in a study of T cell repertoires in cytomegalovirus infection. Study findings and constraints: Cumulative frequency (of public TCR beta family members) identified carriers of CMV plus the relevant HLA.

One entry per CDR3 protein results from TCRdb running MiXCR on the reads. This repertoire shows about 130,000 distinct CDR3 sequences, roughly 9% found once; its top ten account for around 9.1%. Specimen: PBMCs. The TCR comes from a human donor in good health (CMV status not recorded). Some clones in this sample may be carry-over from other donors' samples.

This chain's CDR3 is CASSQPSGSEQFF. CDR3 DNA: TGTGCCAGCAGCCAACCCTCCGGGAGTGAGCAGTTCTTC. The chain couples TRBV5-4 to TRBJ2-1; tentatively, D is TRBD2 (6 bases). Germline CDR1 reads SGHNT; CDR2 reads YYREEE (reference sequence). Trimming stripped 4 bases from V and 9 bases from J, with 14 bases between. This CDR3 region has 13 residues.